The 21 T cell receptor beta chains reported below all come from one sample, sequenced in a study of cytotoxic CD8 clonotypes in ibrutinib-treated CLL (dated by TCRdb to the early 2020s). Library preparation used the immunoSEQ multiplex PCR assay. TCRdb holds this immuneACCESS table with in-frame rearrangements only. Some clones are missing; in checked studies, unresolved V genes explain under half, and the rest has no known cause. The sample table records approximately 84,000 clones; 75% to 85% of these occur just once. The leading ten clones occupy 4.8% of the sample. In light of the paper, this sample's time point label describes: 12 months on ibrutinib. The material sequenced was PBMCs, taken after 12 months of ibrutinib treatment. These receptors were obtained from a human donor with chronic lymphocytic leukemia.

The V call is TRBV9, the J call TRBJ1-2; D perhaps matches TRBD1 (5 bases). Germline V gene sequence: CDR1 SGDLS, CDR2 YYNGEE. V lost 4 bases and J lost 4, with 17 bases in between. The CDR3 has 15 residues. This CDR3 is CASSPGAGGVYGYTF. CDR3 sequence (DNA): TGTGCCAGCAGCCCCGGGGCCGGCGGCGTCTATGGCTACACCTTC. The full variable domain, rest sourced from reference TRBV9 and TRBJ1-2, is DSGVTQTPKHLITATGQRVTLRCSPRSGDLSVYWYQQSLDQGLQFLIQYYNGEERAKGNILERFSAQQFPDLHSELNLSSLELGDSALYFCASSPGAGGVYGYTFGSGTRLTVV.

This rearrangement joins TRBV6-6 to TRBJ1-6; 8 bases are a match to TRBD1. Germline assignment: CDR1 MNHNY and CDR2 SVGAGI (reference sequence). There are 14 residues in the CDR3. The J segment lost 9 bases and the V segment lost 6 bases, leaving 7 bases of the junction unmatched. CDR3 nucleotide sequence: TGTGCCAGCAGACAGACAGGGGACGGTTCACCCCTCCACTTT. Its protein product is CASRQTGDGSPLHF.

The chain carries TRBV5-1 and TRBJ2-6, with no clear D. Germline V gives CDR1 SGHRS, CDR2 YFSETQ. The CDR3 length is 14 residues. The ends were cut back, 4 bases at V and 0 bases at J, with 5 bases in the middle. CDR3 amino acids: CASSLPSGANVLTF. CDR3 in DNA: TGCGCCAGCAGCCTCCCCTCTGGGGCCAACGTCCTGACTTTC.

The chain's CDR3 is CASSQGIRSYEQYF. The CDR3 bases are TGCGCCAGCAGCCAAGGGATTCGCTCCTACGAGCAGTACTTC. J is TRBJ2-7 and V is TRBV4-1; D unclear. The CDR3 covers 14 residues. V was trimmed by 1 base and J by 0 bases, leaving 7 bases between them. CDR1 and CDR2 (germline): MGHRA, YSYEKL.

V usage is TRBV18 and J usage is TRBJ2-1; D is unclear. Trimming removed 3 bases from V and 0 bases from J, with 3 bases in between. The CDR3 runs 13 residues. CDR1 and CDR2 from the germline V gene are KGHSH and LQKENI. The CDR3 loop is CASSPSSYNEQFF. CDR3 DNA sequence: TGTGCCAGCTCACCGTCCTCCTACAATGAGCAGTTCTTC.

The J gene is TRBJ1-2, the V gene TRBV9; 7 bases align to TRBD1. The CDR3 has 14 residues. Losses at the gene ends were 4 bases for V and 4 bases for J; bases not matched to a gene: 7. Looked up from germline, CDR1 is SGDLS and CDR2 is YYNGEE. The CDR3 DNA follows: TGTGCCAGCAGCCCCAGGGGGGCAGGCTATGGCTACACCTTC. Encoded protein: CASSPRGAGYGYTF. Full variable domain (remainder filled in from reference TRBV9 and TRBJ1-2): DSGVTQTPKHLITATGQRVTLRCSPRSGDLSVYWYQQSLDQGLQFLIQYYNGEERAKGNILERFSAQQFPDLHSELNLSSLELGDSALYFCASSPRGAGYGYTFGSGTRLTVV.

The rearrangement links TRBV4-2 to TRBJ2-7, with D perhaps being TRBD1 or TRBD2 (6 bases each). V lost 4 bases, J lost 2 bases, and 15 bases lay in between. This CDR3 is 15 amino acids long. Germline CDR1 and CDR2: LGHNA and YNFKEQ. The CDR3 sequence is CASSPRRGSAYEQYF. The CDR3 nucleotides are TGTGCCAGCAGCCCCCGGAGGGGGAGCGCCTACGAGCAGTACTTC.

This rearrangement joins TRBV6-5 to TRBJ1-1, with D perhaps TRBD1 (6 bases). V shed 4 bases and J shed 8 bases, with 17 bases lying between them. CDR1 is MNHEY and CDR2 is SVGAGI in the germline V gene. The CDR3 contains 14 residues. The CDR3: CASSSLSGATEAFF. CDR3 nucleotide sequence: TGTGCCAGCAGTTCCCTCTCAGGGGCCACCGAAGCTTTCTTT.

The rearrangement uses TRBV5-1 and TRBJ2-2; 7 nucleotides align to TRBD2. CDR3 length: 15 residues. Germline CDR1 reads SGHRS; CDR2 reads YFSETQ. The V and J ends lost 0 bases and 4 bases, in that order; junction bases with no gene match: 3. As DNA, the CDR3 is TGCGCCAGCAGCTTGGGCGGGAGTGGCACCGGGGAGCTGTTTTTT. This translates into CASSLGGSGTGELFF.

This chain uses TRBV6-1 with TRBJ2-2; a weak D match, TRBD2 (6 bases). V lost 1 base and J lost 7, with 7 bases in between. The CDR3 sequence is 13 residues long. Germline CDR1 reads MNHNS; CDR2 reads SASEGT. The DNA of the CDR3 is TGTGCCAGCAGTGAAGTGGGGGGCGGGGAGCTGTTTTTT. This translates into CASSEVGGGELFF.

The V and J genes are TRBV5-6 and TRBJ2-4; maybe TRBD1 (5 bases). Trimming left V 1 base short and J 9 bases short, with 17 bases between. The CDR3 is 15 residues long. The germline V gene has CDR1 SGHDT and CDR2 YYEEEE. The CDR3 region is CASSLRQGLRSIQYF. CDR3 nucleotide sequence: TGTGCCAGCAGCTTGCGTCAGGGCCTGCGGAGCATTCAGTACTTC.

J is TRBJ1-4 and V is TRBV4-1; perhaps TRBD1 as D (5 bases). Deletions cut 0 bases from V and 6 bases from J, with 11 bases between. From germline, CDR1 is MGHRA and CDR2 YSYEKL. The CDR3 is made up of 15 amino acids. CDR3 residues: CASSQEGGRDEKLFF. CDR3 nucleotides: TGCGCCAGCAGCCAAGAGGGCGGCAGGGATGAAAAACTGTTTTTT.

The sample holds a few counts of this clone. The chain employs TRBV12-5 and TRBJ1-1; D ambiguous. Germline V gives CDR1 LGHNT, CDR2 FRNRAP. The V and J ends lost 3 bases and 2 bases respectively, with 7 bases between them. The CDR3 is 13 residues long. CDR3 bases: TGTGCTAGTGGTTTAGCCTCAAACACTGAAGCTTTCTTT. It yields the protein CASGLASNTEAFF.

CDR3 region: CASRRAGGGTGELFF. The CDR3 coding sequence is TGTGCCAGCAGGCGGGCGGGGGGTGGCACCGGGGAGCTGTTTTTT. The rearrangement joins TRBV27 to TRBJ2-2, with 8 nucleotides matching TRBD2. The V gene end was trimmed by 6 bases and the J gene end by 4 bases; junction bases not matched to a gene: 7. Germline CDR1 is MNHEY and CDR2 is SMNVEV (reference sequence). The CDR3 is 15 residues long.

The chain uses TRBV7-9 and TRBJ2-2; D might be TRBD2 (6 bases). From germline, CDR1 is SEHNR and CDR2 FQNEAQ (reference sequence). V lost 5 bases and J 2 bases, leaving 12 bases between the germline ends. The CDR3 covers 15 residues. CDR3 residues: CASSLGTYNTGELFF. CDR3 DNA sequence: TGTGCCAGCAGCCTCGGGACTTATAACACCGGGGAGCTGTTTTTT.

The chain recombines TRBV6-5 with TRBJ2-1; the match to TRBD2 covers 11 bases. CDR3 length equals 15 residues. V lost 4 bases and J lost 6; bases outside the gene matches: 5. The germline CDR1 and CDR2 sequences are MNHEY and SVGAGI. The CDR3 loop is CASSWAGLAGNEQFF. CDR3 coding DNA: TGTGCCAGCAGTTGGGCCGGACTAGCGGGCAATGAGCAGTTCTTC.

The chain recombines TRBV2 with TRBJ1-3; D is perhaps TRBD1 (5 bases). V was trimmed by 1 base and J by 5 bases, leaving 12 bases between them. Germline values: CDR1 SNHLY, CDR2 FYNNEI. The CDR3 is 15 amino acids. The CDR3 nucleotides read TGTGCCAGCAGTGAAGGAAGGGGCCGTCGAAACACCATATATTTT. Protein sequence: CASSEGRGRRNTIYF. Full variable domain (remainder filled in from reference TRBV2 and TRBJ1-3): EPEVTQTPSHQVTQMGQEVILRCVPISNHLYFYWYRQILGQKVEFLVSFYNNEISEKSEIFDDQFSVERPDGSNFTLKIRSTKLEDSAMYFCASSEGRGRRNTIYFGEGSWLTVV.

The rearrangement joins TRBV18 to TRBJ2-6; D is uncertain. Trimming stripped 4 bases from V and 0 bases from J, with 19 bases between. CDR1 is KGHSH, CDR2 LQKENI, per germline. CDR3 length: 19 residues. For the CDR3, the DNA is TGTGCCAGCTCACGCAACCCTGGGTTCAGGAGCTCTGGGGCCAACGTCCTGACTTTC. It is translated as CASSRNPGFRSSGANVLTF.

This clone was counted a few times. The chain recombines TRBV4-1 with TRBJ1-1; TRBD1 agrees at 7 bases. CDR3 length: 14 amino acids. Germline V gene sequence: CDR1 MGHRA, CDR2 YSYEKL. Trimming cost V 4 bases and J 7 bases; bases outside gene matches: 9. The CDR3 DNA reads TGCGCCAGCAGCCCACCAGACAGGGCGATTGAAGCTTTCTTT. It codes for CASSPPDRAIEAFF.

This chain connects TRBV5-4 to TRBJ2-5, with D possibly TRBD2 on 6 matching bases. The CDR3 is 16 amino acids. Germline CDR1 is SGHNT and CDR2 is YYREEE (reference sequence). V dropped 0 bases and J dropped 1 base, with 13 bases sitting between them. CDR3 loop: CASSLAPGTGQETQYF. CDR3 DNA sequence: TGTGCCAGCAGCTTGGCCCCCGGGACTGGCCAAGAGACCCAGTACTTC.

The chain carries TRBV30 and TRBJ2-1, with 8 bases fitting TRBD2. Germline CDR1 GTSNPN, CDR2 SVGIG (reference sequence). CDR3 length equals 13 residues. J lost 8 bases, V lost 3 bases, and 6 bases had no gene match. CDR3 nucleotides: TGTGCCTGGAGGATGAGCGGGGGCTATGAGCAGTTCTTC. Protein product: CAWRMSGGYEQFF.